This TCR beta chain comes out of a study of CD8 T cells in Susac syndrome. After extraction with the RNeasy kit, roughly 0.5 to 1 ug of the RNA was reverse transcribed using random hexamers. The CDR3 of TCR beta was amplified by immunoSEQ multiplex PCR across 54 Vbeta and 13 Jbeta. TCRdb recomputed calls from the immunoSEQ multiplex PCR reads with MiXCR, one row per CDR3 protein. Among about 120,000 distinct CDR3 sequences listed, nearly 95% were seen once. TCR beta sequences were obtained from blood CD8+ and CD4+ T cells. Healthy donors acted as controls, with matching for age and sex. TEMRA cells were FACS-enriched, with CD8+ and CD4+ T cells isolated negatively. V was pared by 3 bases and J by 15 bases, with 23 bases between. Germline V lookup: CDR1 SGHTS, CDR2 YDEGEE. The length of the CDR3 is 14 residues.

The TCR sequence derives from a human donor in good health. Sequenced input: CD4+ T cells from PBMCs. The chain couples TRBV5-8 to TRBJ2-3, with D possibly being TRBD2 (7 bases). The chain's CDR3 is CASSSQPWGGRKYF. The CDR3 coding sequence is TGTGCCAGCAGCTCGCAACCATGGGGGGGGCGAAAATATTTT.